This TCR beta chain appears in the sequencing data of a study of T cell repertoires in cytomegalovirus infection. Turning to the study itself: Alongside well-studied HLA-B-restricted CMV epitopes, recently identified HLA-C-restricted CMV epitopes were also used. Based on public TCR beta signatures, there were indications of CMV infection and of a matching HLA type. Study outcomes and limitations: Cumulative frequency of public TCR beta families picked out carriers of CMV plus the relevant HLA. CMV-specific TCR beta clonotypes restricted by HLA-C dominated the ex vivo response.

The germline V gene has CDR1 SGHDN and CDR2 FVKESK. The CDR3 is 15 residues long. The V segment lost 4 bases and the J segment 7 bases; nucleotides outside the gene matches: 8. This clonotype was picked up a small number of times. What it binds is not known. MiXCR, run by TCRdb on the reads, gives a single entry per CDR3 protein. The sample carries nearly 700,000 distinct CDR3 sequences, around 35% recorded once. The chain links TRBV14 to TRBJ2-1, with TRBD2 matching over 9 bases. The sample consisted of cultured PBMCs, taken from culture after CMV antigen stimulation. The TCR sequence derives from a human donor in good health (CMV status not recorded). Some clones in this sample may be carry-over from other donors' samples. CDR3 sequence (DNA): TGTGCCAGCAGCCGGTTTAGCGGGAGAGGTAATGAGCAGTTCTTC. Its protein is CASSRFSGRGNEQFF.